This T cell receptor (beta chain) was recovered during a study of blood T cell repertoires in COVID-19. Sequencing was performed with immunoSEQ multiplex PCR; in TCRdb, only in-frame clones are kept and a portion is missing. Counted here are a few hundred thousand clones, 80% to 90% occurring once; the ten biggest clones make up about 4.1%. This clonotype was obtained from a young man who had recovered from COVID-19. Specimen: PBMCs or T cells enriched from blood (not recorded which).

The CDR3 nucleotides read TGTGCCTGGAACCCCCGGGACAGGATATATCAGCCCCAGCATTTT. Its translation: CAWNPRDRIYQPQHF. The chain joins TRBV30 to TRBJ1-5, with 8 bases lining up with TRBD1. This CDR3 is 15 amino acids long. Germline-derived CDR1 and CDR2 are GTSNPN and SVGIG (reference sequence). The V gene end was trimmed by 4 bases and the J gene end by 5 bases; junction bases not matched to a gene: 10.